These 30 T cell receptor beta chains were sequenced from one sample in a study of T cell responses to AZD1222 COVID-19 vaccine. Some clones are missing from TCRdb's copy, which holds only in-frame ones; the method was immunoSEQ multiplex PCR. The repertoire holds about 130,000 clones, with roughly 93% as singletons. Sample: peripheral blood, taken on day 0 of AZD1222 vaccination. Every receptor here comes from an adult in good health.

This chain connects TRBV5-1 to TRBJ1-1; 7 bases agree with TRBD1. Trimming took 3 bases from V and 1 from J; bases not matched to a gene: 15. The CDR3 runs 18 residues. Germline lookup yields CDR1 SGHRS and CDR2 YFSETQ. The CDR3 reads CASSWDTGDPGGNTEAFF. The CDR3 nucleotides read TGCGCCAGCAGCTGGGACACAGGGGACCCTGGCGGGAACACTGAAGCTTTCTTT.

This rearrangement joins TRBV6-5 to TRBJ2-5, with D tentatively TRBD2 (6 bases). The CDR3 sequence is 16 residues long. CDR1 and CDR2 (germline): MNHEY, SVGAGI. The V end was cut by 2 bases, the J end by 5 bases, with 18 bases between. This chain's CDR3 is CASSYPPGGGMETQYF. CDR3 bases: TGTGCCAGCAGTTACCCCCCTGGGGGAGGAATGGAGACCCAGTACTTC.

This chain connects TRBV3-1 (or the pseudogene TRBV3-2) to TRBJ2-7; no clear D gene. The CDR3 covers 13 residues. V was cut by 1 base and J by 2 bases, with 6 bases left in between. Germline CDR1 reads LGHDT; CDR2 reads YNNKEL (reference sequence). CDR3 bases: TGTGCCAGCAGCCAAGGGCAGACCTACGAGCAGTACTTC. This sequence encodes CASSQGQTYEQYF.

This chain joins TRBV5-5 and TRBJ2-7; D unclear. The CDR3 sequence is 12 residues long. CDR1 and CDR2 (germline): SGHKS, YYEKEE (reference sequence). Trimming cost V 0 bases and J 5 bases, with 6 bases left between them. The CDR3 sequence: CASSLGINEQYF. CDR3 nucleotide sequence: TGTGCCAGCAGCTTGGGTATTAACGAGCAGTACTTC.

The chain couples TRBV2 to TRBJ2-1; maybe TRBD1 (6 bases). Trimming removed 7 bases from V and 6 bases from J, with 16 bases in between. Germline V gene sequence: CDR1 SNHLY, CDR2 FYNNEI. The CDR3 runs to 14 residues. As DNA, the CDR3 is TGTGCCAGCACCATCACCGAAGGGGGCAATGAGCAGTTCTTC. This sequence encodes CASTITEGGNEQFF.

The chain has TRBV28 and TRBJ1-5; D gene uncertain. This CDR3 spans 14 amino acids. Germline CDR1 reads MDHEN; CDR2 reads SYDVKM. V was cut by 4 bases and J by 2 bases, with 9 bases left in between. This chain's CDR3 is CASSSLRGNQPQHF. DNA of the CDR3: TGTGCCAGCAGTTCCCTGAGGGGCAATCAGCCCCAGCATTTT.

This chain links TRBV19 with TRBJ1-5, with a weak D call TRBD1 (5 bases). Trimming pared 3 bases from V and 0 bases from J, leaving 12 bases between. The CDR3 contains 16 residues. CDR1 LNHDA and CDR2 SQIVND come from the germline V gene (reference sequence). CDR3 bases: TGTGCCAGTAGTATTGGGGGAGTATATAGCAATCAGCCCCAGCATTTT. Protein product: CASSIGGVYSNQPQHF. The complete variable domain, with remaining parts taken from reference TRBV19 and TRBJ1-5, reads DGGITQSPKYLFRKEGQNVTLSCEQNLNHDAMYWYRQDPGQGLRLIYYSQIVNDFQKGDIAEGYSVSREKKESFPLTVTSAQKNPTAFYLCASSIGGVYSNQPQHFGDGTRLSIL.

The rearrangement joins TRBV7-8 to TRBJ2-1; D is ambiguous. The CDR3 length is 17 residues. V was pared by 4 bases and J by 0 bases, with 16 bases between. Germline V gene sequence: CDR1 SGHVS, CDR2 FQNEAQ. CDR3 DNA: TGTGCCAGCAGCTCCCCCCTGACTGCTACCTCCTACAATGAGCAGTTCTTC. It encodes CASSSPLTATSYNEQFF.

V is TRBV20-1 and J is TRBJ1-3; no reliable D call. The germline V gene has CDR1 DFQATT and CDR2 SNEGSKA (reference sequence). This CDR3 comprises 11 residues. V shed 6 bases and J shed 4 bases, with 7 bases lying between them. CDR3 bases: TGCAGTGCGCCCCTCGGAAACACCATATATTTT. Protein sequence: CSAPLGNTIYF.

The chain carries TRBV10-3 and TRBJ2-1; 8 positions agree with TRBD2. V shed 8 bases and J 0 bases; nucleotides not matched to a gene: 9. Germline V gene sequence: CDR1 ENHRY, CDR2 SYGVKD. This CDR3 has 16 residues. CDR3 nucleotides: TGTGCCATCGGCGGTCTGAGCGGGAGCTCCTACAATGAGCAGTTCTTC. It is translated as CAIGGLSGSSYNEQFF.

The chain has TRBV7-2 and TRBJ1-2; D gene ambiguous. The CDR3 covers 12 residues. Trimming took 0 bases from V and 1 from J, leaving 0 bases between them. Germline-derived CDR1 and CDR2 are SGHTA and FQGNSA. The DNA for the CDR3 is TGTGCCAGCAGCTTAGCTAACTATGGCTACACCTTC. Its protein product is CASSLANYGYTF.

V gene TRBV7-2 combines with J gene TRBJ2-7; D could derive from TRBD1 or TRBD2 (6 bases each). The V end was cut by 6 bases, the J end by 1 base, with 16 bases between. Germline CDR1 is SGHTA and CDR2 is FQGNSA. The CDR3 totals 15 residues. Written as DNA, the CDR3 is TGTGCCAGCAGTCAGGGGCTAGCGTCTTCCTACGAGCAGTACTTC. Its translation: CASSQGLASSYEQYF.

V usage is TRBV6-2 or TRBV6-3 and J usage is TRBJ1-4; D is unclear. V shed 4 bases and J shed 8 bases, with 11 bases lying between them. Germline loops: CDR1 MNHEY, CDR2 SVGEGT. The CDR3 consists of 13 residues. The CDR3: CASSLVSGEKLFF. CDR3 bases: TGTGCCAGCAGTTTGGTATCGGGAGAAAAACTGTTTTTT.

The genes are TRBV5-1 and TRBJ1-1; D gene ambiguous. CDR3 length: 14 residues. The V gene's germline CDR1 is SGHRS and CDR2 YFSETQ. The V end was cut by 0 bases, the J end by 0 bases, with 6 bases between. The CDR3 DNA reads TGCGCCAGCAGCTTGGGGGCACTGAACACTGAAGCTTTCTTT. It is translated as CASSLGALNTEAFF.

V gene TRBV5-1 combines with J gene TRBJ2-7; a weak D match, TRBD2 (5 bases). Germline V gives CDR1 SGHRS, CDR2 YFSETQ. The CDR3 covers 16 residues. The germline V and J ends were trimmed by 0 bases and 6 bases, with 19 bases remaining between them. The CDR3 region is CASSLAVDYGFREQYF. CDR3 nucleotides: TGCGCCAGCAGCTTGGCCGTAGACTACGGATTCCGCGAGCAGTACTTC.

This sequence joins TRBV10-3 and TRBJ1-2; D gene unclear. The CDR3 sequence is 15 residues long. Trimming pared 6 bases from V and 0 bases from J, leaving 14 bases between. The germline CDR1 and CDR2 sequences are ENHRY and SYGVKD. CDR3 in amino acids: CAIRNSLRANYGYTF. The CDR3 DNA reads as TGTGCCATCAGAAACTCACTGAGAGCTAACTATGGCTACACCTTC.

This chain connects TRBV2 to TRBJ1-2, with no clear D. The V and J ends lost 6 bases and 4 bases respectively, with 12 bases between them. Germline values: CDR1 SNHLY, CDR2 FYNNEI. The CDR3 consists of 13 residues. The DNA of the CDR3 is TGTGCCAGCAGGAAGGACGGAACCTATGGCTACACCTTC. It specifies CASRKDGTYGYTF. Together with reference TRBV2 and TRBJ1-2, the CDR3 gives the full variable domain: EPEVTQTPSHQVTQMGQEVILRCVPISNHLYFYWYRQILGQKVEFLVSFYNNEISEKSEIFDDQFSVERPDGSNFTLKIRSTKLEDSAMYFCASRKDGTYGYTFGSGTRLTVV.

The CDR3 nucleotides are TGTGCCAGCAGCTTGGAAGGGGGCGCGGAGACCCAGTACTTC. Translated, it gives CASSLEGGAETQYF. The genes are TRBV5-4 and TRBJ2-5; 7 positions match TRBD1. The CDR3 sequence is 14 residues long. The germline gives CDR1 SGHNT, CDR2 YYREEE (reference sequence). V gave up 0 bases and J gave up 5 bases; unmatched junction bases: 4.

The chain joins TRBV5-1 to TRBJ2-1; TRBD2 matches 13 bases. Per germline, CDR1 SGHRS and CDR2 YFSETQ. This CDR3 has 16 residues. V gave up 3 bases and J gave up 10 bases; unmatched junction bases: 10. CDR3 sequence reads: CASSSRLAGGFGEQFF. The CDR3 nucleotides are TGCGCCAGCAGCTCCAGACTAGCGGGAGGCTTCGGGGAGCAGTTCTTC.

This chain links TRBV5-6 with TRBJ1-2, with 12 bases that match TRBD1. The CDR3 has 14 residues. CDR1 and CDR2 (germline): SGHDT, YYEEEE. With V trimmed by 4 bases and J by 8 bases, 6 bases remained unmatched. The chain's CDR3 is CASSRGQGAWGYTF. The CDR3 DNA follows: TGTGCCAGCAGCAGGGGACAGGGGGCATGGGGCTACACCTTC.

This clone was seen once. The chain combines TRBV10-1 with TRBJ1-2, with D unresolved. CDR3 length: 11 amino acids. CDR1 and CDR2 (germline): WNHNN, SYGVQD (reference sequence). The V end lost 6 bases, the J end lost 8 bases, and 10 bases lay between the germline ends. The CDR3 loop is CASRPRSGYTF. The CDR3 nucleotides are TGCGCCAGCAGGCCGAGGTCCGGCTACACCTTC.

The chain employs TRBV7-9 and TRBJ1-5; D is ambiguous. Germline V gene data show CDR1 as SEHNR and CDR2 as FQNEAQ (reference sequence). V gave up 1 base and J gave up 6 bases, with 4 bases separating them. The length of the CDR3 is 12 residues. The CDR3 reads CASSLGVQPQHF. The CDR3 coding sequence is TGTGCCAGCAGCTTAGGAGTTCAGCCCCAGCATTTT.

The chain couples TRBV7-8 to TRBJ2-5, with D perhaps given as TRBD1 or TRBD2 (6 bases each). V dropped 2 bases and J dropped 5 bases, with 21 bases sitting between them. The germline gives CDR1 SGHVS, CDR2 FQNEAQ. This CDR3 has 17 residues. The CDR3 nucleotides are TGTGCCAGCAGCTTAAGTCCCGGACGGGGGCGTGGGGAGACCCAGTACTTC. Its protein is CASSLSPGRGRGETQYF.

This sequence joins TRBV18 and TRBJ1-2; 7 bases line up with TRBD1. Germline values: CDR1 KGHSH, CDR2 LQKENI. V lost 6 bases, J lost 5 bases, and 3 bases stayed unmatched. The CDR3 consists of 12 residues. CDR3 region: CASSGTDYGYTF. The CDR3 DNA is TGTGCCAGCTCTGGGACAGATTATGGCTACACCTTC. The variable domain in full, completed from reference TRBV18 and TRBJ1-2, reads NAGVMQNPRHLVRRRGQEARLRCSPMKGHSHVYWYRQLPEEGLKFMVYLQKENIIDESGMPKERFSAEFPKEGPSILRIQQVVRGDSAAYFCASSGTDYGYTFGSGTRLTVV.

The chain combines TRBV7-3 with TRBJ2-1; D not certain. The germline V gene has CDR1 SGHTA and CDR2 FQGTGA. CDR3 size: 15 residues. The V end was cut by 1 base, the J end by 7 bases, with 14 bases between. For the CDR3, the DNA is TGTGCCAGCAGCTTAAACGGGCCTGGAAATAATGAGCAGTTCTTC. This codes for CASSLNGPGNNEQFF.

This rearrangement joins TRBV6-5 to TRBJ2-2; 10 positions match TRBD1. The germline V gene encodes CDR1 MNHEY and CDR2 SVGAGI. This CDR3 has 16 amino acids. The V and J ends lost 1 base and 5 bases, in that order; junction bases with no gene match: 4. CDR3 in amino acids: CASSYYGTGVTGELFF. The CDR3 nucleotides are TGTGCCAGCAGTTACTACGGGACAGGGGTGACCGGGGAGCTGTTTTTT.

The count of this clone is one. The V and J genes are TRBV9 and TRBJ2-5; D ambiguous. CDR1 is SGDLS and CDR2 is YYNGEE in the germline V gene. The CDR3 contains 14 residues. Trimming pared 0 bases from V and 4 bases from J, leaving 10 bases between. CDR3 nucleotide sequence: TGTGCCAGCAGCGTAGTAGGAAGCGCAGAGACCCAGTACTTC. Translation gives CASSVVGSAETQYF.

J is TRBJ1-2 and V is TRBV28, with 9 bases aligning to TRBD1. CDR1 is MDHEN, CDR2 SYDVKM, per germline. This CDR3 region has 15 residues. After removal of 5 bases from V and 5 bases from J, the junction contained 9 bases not matched to a gene. DNA of the CDR3: TGTGCCAGCAGTCCAGGAGGGACAGGGATTTATGGCTACACCTTC. This translates into CASSPGGTGIYGYTF.

The chain combines TRBV5-5 with TRBJ2-1, with D possibly TRBD2 on 5 matching bases. The CDR3 runs 16 residues. V dropped 1 base and J dropped 3 bases, with 14 bases sitting between them. Germline CDR1 and CDR2: SGHKS and YYEKEE (reference sequence). The CDR3 spells CASSLSLSSHYNEQFF. CDR3 coding DNA: TGTGCCAGCAGCTTGTCCTTGTCTAGCCACTACAATGAGCAGTTCTTC. Full variable domain (rest looked up from reference TRBV5-5 and TRBJ2-1): DAGVTQSPTHLIKTRGQQVTLRCSPISGHKSVSWYQQVLGQGPQFIFQYYEKEERGRGNFPDRFSARQFPNYSSELNVNALLLGDSALYLCASSLSLSSHYNEQFFGPGTRLTVL.

The CDR3 sequence: CASSFEGKLAKNIQYF. CDR3 bases: TGCGCCAGCAGCTTTGAAGGGAAACTAGCCAAAAACATTCAGTACTTC. The V and J genes are TRBV5-1 and TRBJ2-4, with D unresolved. The length of the CDR3 is 16 residues. Trimming removed 2 bases from V and 0 bases from J, with 12 bases in between. Germline V CDR1 and CDR2: SGHRS, YFSETQ.